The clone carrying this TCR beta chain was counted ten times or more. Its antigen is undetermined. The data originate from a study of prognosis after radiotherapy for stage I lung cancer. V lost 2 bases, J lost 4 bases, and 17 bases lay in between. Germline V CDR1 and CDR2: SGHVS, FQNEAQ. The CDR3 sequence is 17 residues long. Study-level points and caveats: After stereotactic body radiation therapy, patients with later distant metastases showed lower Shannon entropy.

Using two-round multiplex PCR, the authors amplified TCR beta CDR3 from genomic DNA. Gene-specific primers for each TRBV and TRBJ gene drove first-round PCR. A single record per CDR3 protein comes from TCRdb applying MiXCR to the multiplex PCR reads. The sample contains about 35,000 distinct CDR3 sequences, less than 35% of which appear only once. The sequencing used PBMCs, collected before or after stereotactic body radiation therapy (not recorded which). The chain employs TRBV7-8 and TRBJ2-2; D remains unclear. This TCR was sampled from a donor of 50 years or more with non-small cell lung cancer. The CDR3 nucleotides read TGTGCCAGCAGCTTAATTTCCAGGCGCGTAGGCACCGGGGAGCTGTTTTTT. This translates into CASSLISRRVGTGELFF. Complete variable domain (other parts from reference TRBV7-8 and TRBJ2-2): GAGVSQSPRYKVAKRGQDVALRCDPISGHVSLFWYQQALGQGPEFLTYFQNEAQLDKSGLPSDRFFAERPEGSVSTLKIQRTQQEDSAVYLCASSLISRRVGTGELFFGEGSRLTVL.